Below, 3 T cell receptor beta chains from the same sample are listed, as sequenced in a study of blood T cell repertoires in COVID-19. Sequencing used immunoSEQ multiplex PCR; TCRdb keeps in-frame clones, though not all of them. The profile shows 80,000 to 95,000 clones, about 84% of them singletons. The sequencing sample was made of peripheral blood. The source is a man at least 80 years old with active or convalescent COVID-19.

The rearrangement links TRBV19 to TRBJ1-2; TRBD1 aligns across 7 bases. With 5 bases clipped from V and 4 bases from J, the junction kept 10 bases outside the gene matches. The germline V gene encodes CDR1 LNHDA and CDR2 SQIVND (reference sequence). The CDR3 sequence is 15 residues long. In nucleotides, the CDR3 is TGTGCCAGTAGTCCACGACGGGACAGCCTCTATGGCTACACCTTC. The encoded protein is CASSPRRDSLYGYTF.

The rearrangement joins TRBV5-1 to TRBJ2-1; TRBD1 aligns across 8 bases. The CDR3 has 16 residues. V lost 0 bases and J lost 10; bases outside the gene matches: 12. Germline-derived CDR1 and CDR2 are SGHRS and YFSETQ. In DNA form, the CDR3 reads TGCGCCAGCAGCTTGGAGGGACAGGTCGCCTTAGGGGAGCAGTTCTTC. It specifies CASSLEGQVALGEQFF.

The chain employs TRBV27 and TRBJ2-5; D might be TRBD1 (5 bases). V shed 1 base and J shed 3 bases, with 9 bases lying between them. The CDR3 extends over 14 amino acids. Germline loops: CDR1 MNHEY, CDR2 SMNVEV (reference sequence). CDR3 nucleotide sequence: TGTGCCAGCAGTTTATTTGGCAGGGAAGAGACCCAGTACTTC. It is translated as CASSLFGREETQYF.